The rows below give T cell receptor beta chains drawn from one sample of a study of blood T cell repertoires in COVID-19. The data were produced by immunoSEQ multiplex PCR, yet TCRdb's version contains in-frame clones alone and is incomplete. This sample yields 150,000 to 200,000 clones, of which 86% are seen a single time; more than 0.75% belongs to the top ten. The sequencing input was peripheral blood. Receptor source: a young man with acute or convalescent COVID-19. Both conserved end residues are part of each CDR3. A D gene is named only where the DNA matches it firmly. Rows give clone size only sometimes, using once, few, many, or a class for an expanded clone.

J,size,V,D,CDR3,DNA
TRBJ2-4,NA,TRBV2,NA,CASSEVLRVAKNIQYF,TGTGCCAGCAGTGAAGTGCTCCGGGTTGCCAAAAACATTCAGTACTTC
TRBJ2-1,once,TRBV9,NA,CASSVGDSSNEQFF,TGTGCCAGCAGCGTAGGAGACTCCAGTAATGAGCAGTTCTTC
TRBJ2-1,NA,TRBV6-6,NA,CASSRGGNEQFF,TGTGCCAGCAGTAGGGGGGGCAATGAGCAGTTCTTC
TRBJ1-5,NA,TRBV2,NA,CASSEKLLPNQSQHF,TGTGCCAGCAGTGAAAAACTCCTCCCCAATCAATCCCAGCATTTT
TRBJ1-1,NA,TRBV6-5,TRBD1,CASSLDRATEAFF,TGTGCCAGCAGTTTAGACAGGGCCACTGAAGCTTTCTTT
TRBJ2-7,NA,TRBV6-5,TRBD2,CASSPTSGGNYEQYF,TGTGCCAGCAGTCCTACTAGCGGGGGAAACTACGAGCAGTACTTC
TRBJ1-1,NA,TRBV6-1,NA,CASSERLNSYMNTEAFF,TGTGCCAGCAGTGAACGTTTGAACAGTTATATGAACACTGAAGCTTTCTTT
TRBJ2-1,NA,TRBV3-1/TRBV3-2,TRBD2,CASTTGLAGEQFF,TGTGCCAGCACCACAGGGCTAGCGGGGGAGCAGTTCTTC
TRBJ1-4,few,TRBV5-8,TRBD1,CASSSDRGGEKLFF,TGTGCCAGCAGCTCGGACAGGGGGGGAGAAAAACTGTTTTTT
TRBJ2-7,NA,TRBV30,TRBD2,CAWSSLAGGSYEQYF,TGTGCCTGGAGTTCCCTAGCGGGGGGGAGTTACGAGCAGTACTTC
TRBJ1-1,NA,TRBV7-2,TRBD1,CASSLEGTENTEAFF,TGTGCCAGCAGCTTAGAAGGGACAGAGAACACTGAAGCTTTCTTT
TRBJ2-1,NA,TRBV9,TRBD2,CASSGTSGASNEQFF,TGTGCCAGCAGCGGGACTAGCGGGGCATCGAATGAGCAGTTCTTC
TRBJ2-5,NA,TRBV11-1,TRBD2,CASSSSGVWETQYF,TGTGCCAGCAGCTCTAGCGGGGTGTGGGAGACCCAGTACTTC
TRBJ2-5,NA,TRBV30,NA,CAWSDRWGPTQYF,TGTGCCTGGAGCGACCGGTGGGGGCCGACCCAGTACTTC
TRBJ1-3,NA,TRBV25-1,NA,CASRAGTSGNTIYF,TGTGCCAGCAGGGCCGGGACATCGGGAAACACCATATATTTT
TRBJ2-3,once,TRBV6-2/TRBV6-3,NA,CASSYGAIADTQYF,TGTGCCAGCAGTTACGGGGCTATCGCAGATACGCAGTATTTT
TRBJ2-1,once,TRBV5-1,TRBD2,CASSLSGGSSYNEQFF,TGCGCCAGCAGCTTGAGCGGGGGGAGCTCCTACAATGAGCAGTTCTTC
TRBJ1-2,once,TRBV2,NA,CASSEGQNYGYTF,TGTGCCAGCAGTGAGGGGCAAAACTATGGCTACACCTTC
TRBJ1-1,NA,TRBV7-3,NA,CASSSNIRTEAFF,TGTGCCAGCAGCTCGAACATCAGGACTGAAGCTTTCTTT
TRBJ2-1,NA,TRBV2,NA,CASSERGLSNEQFF,TGTGCCAGCAGTGAACGGGGTCTCTCCAATGAGCAGTTCTTC
TRBJ1-2,few,TRBV28,NA,CASSPTGSAFGYTF,TGTGCCAGCAGTCCAACAGGGTCGGCGTTTGGCTACACCTTC
TRBJ1-1,NA,TRBV19,NA,CASSTRRGDTEAFF,TGTGCCAGTAGTACCAGGCGGGGGGACACTGAAGCTTTCTTT
TRBJ1-2,few,TRBV5-1,TRBD1,CASSPVPGQGNYGYTF,TGCGCCAGCAGCCCCGTCCCGGGACAGGGGAACTATGGCTACACCTTC
TRBJ2-1,few,TRBV9,TRBD2,CASSVIAGGNEQFF,TGTGCCAGCAGCGTAATAGCGGGGGGAAATGAGCAGTTCTTC
TRBJ2-7,NA,TRBV5-4,TRBD1,CASSFRTGNEQYF,TGTGCCAGCAGCTTTAGGACAGGAAACGAGCAGTACTTC
TRBJ1-5,NA,TRBV24-1,NA,CATSDLRGFQHF,TGTGCCACCAGTGATCTGAGGGGGTTCCAACATTTT
TRBJ1-2,NA,TRBV19,TRBD1,CASSLGQGHYGYTF,TGTGCCAGTAGTTTAGGACAGGGACACTATGGCTACACCTTC
TRBJ1-1,NA,TRBV7-9,TRBD1,CASSSNSGTGGLEAFF,TGTGCCAGCAGCTCCAATTCCGGGACAGGGGGCCTCGAAGCTTTCTTT
TRBJ2-1,NA,TRBV30,TRBD1,CAWIAGTVSYNEQFF,TGTGCCTGGATCGCCGGGACAGTCTCCTACAATGAGCAGTTCTTC
TRBJ2-1,NA,TRBV9,NA,CASSGPGGLDEQFF,TGTGCCAGCAGCGGGCCGGGCGGGCTCGATGAGCAGTTCTTC
TRBJ1-4,NA,TRBV4-1,TRBD1,CASSQGQGATNEKLFF,TGCGCCAGCAGCCAAGGACAGGGAGCAACTAATGAAAAACTGTTTTTT
TRBJ2-1,NA,TRBV4-1,NA,CASSTGVDEQFF,TGCGCCAGCAGCACGGGGGTCGATGAGCAGTTCTTC
TRBJ2-3,NA,TRBV2,NA,CASRRTQSSTDTQYF,TGTGCCAGCAGGAGAACACAGAGTAGCACAGATACGCAGTATTTT
TRBJ1-5,NA,TRBV9,TRBD1,CASSLGQDNQPQHF,TGTGCCAGCAGCCTAGGACAGGACAATCAGCCCCAGCATTTT
TRBJ1-3,NA,TRBV11-2,NA,CASSPRRWGGNTIYF,TGTGCCAGCAGCCCAAGGCGATGGGGCGGCAACACCATATATTTT
TRBJ1-6,once,TRBV7-3,TRBD1,CASSPTGVGSPLHF,TGTGCCAGCAGCCCGACAGGGGTAGGCTCACCCCTCCACTTT
TRBJ1-6,NA,TRBV7-2,TRBD1,CASSLRTGFSPLHF,TGTGCCAGCAGCTTAAGGACAGGGTTCTCACCCCTCCACTTT
TRBJ2-1,once,TRBV7-3,TRBD2,CASSPGLAGTNEQFF,TGTGCCAGCAGCCCCGGACTAGCGGGTACGAATGAGCAGTTCTTC
TRBJ1-5,NA,TRBV27,NA,CASRQDYGNQPQHF,TGTGCCAGCAGACAGGACTATGGCAATCAGCCCCAGCATTTT
TRBJ2-2,few,TRBV4-1,NA,CASSQEGTGLGELFF,TGCGCCAGCAGCCAAGAGGGTACAGGTCTTGGGGAGCTGTTTTTT
TRBJ1-4,NA,TRBV7-9,TRBD1,CASRPGQNEKLFF,TGTGCCAGCAGGCCGGGACAGAATGAAAAACTGTTTTTT
TRBJ2-6,once,TRBV18,TRBD1,CASSTGTGFSGANVLTF,TGTGCCAGCTCAACCGGGACAGGTTTCTCTGGGGCCAACGTCCTGACTTTC
TRBJ1-5,NA,TRBV27,NA,CASSLAVSNQPQHF,TGTGCCAGCAGTTTGGCCGTGAGCAATCAGCCCCAGCATTTT
TRBJ2-5,NA,TRBV7-2,NA,CASSLLGLSVETQYF,TGTGCCAGCAGCTTACTGGGGCTAAGTGTAGAGACCCAGTACTTC
TRBJ1-4,NA,TRBV11-2,TRBD1,CASSSFRDRGEANEKLFF,TGTGCCAGCAGCTCCTTCCGGGACAGGGGGGAGGCTAATGAAAAACTGTTTTTT
TRBJ1-3,NA,TRBV5-6,TRBD1,CASSLTGGFGNTIYF,TGTGCCAGCAGCTTAACAGGGGGCTTTGGAAACACCATATATTTT
TRBJ1-5,NA,TRBV28,NA,CASSFRFYSNQPQHF,TGTGCCAGCAGTTTCAGGTTTTATAGCAATCAGCCCCAGCATTTT
TRBJ1-1,NA,TRBV30,NA,CAWSEGVNTEAFF,TGTGCCTGGAGTGAGGGGGTGAACACTGAAGCTTTCTTT
TRBJ2-5,NA,TRBV5-1,TRBD2,CASGLAGGPVRETQYF,TGCGCCAGCGGATTAGCGGGGGGGCCTGTGCGGGAGACCCAGTACTTC
TRBJ1-2,NA,TRBV4-2,TRBD1,CASSSPPRDRSNYGYTF,TGTGCCAGCAGCTCTCCCCCTCGGGACAGATCTAACTATGGCTACACCTTC
TRBJ1-5,once,TRBV6-5,NA,CASNLGGSGNQPQHF,TGTGCCAGCAATTTAGGGGGTAGCGGCAATCAGCCCCAGCATTTT
TRBJ1-1,once,TRBV12-3/TRBV12-4,NA,CASSLDRGAFF,TGTGCCAGCAGTTTAGATAGGGGCGCTTTCTTT
TRBJ1-5,NA,TRBV25-1,TRBD1,CASSEYPGQGARQPQHF,TGTGCCAGCAGTGAATACCCGGGACAGGGGGCGCGGCAGCCCCAGCATTTT